This T cell receptor (beta chain) was profiled in a study of shared clonotypes between healthy human individuals. Study-level findings and limits: Naive subsets, compared against memory subsets, generally had larger estimated richness values. The low donor count limited represented genetic and exposure-history diversity.

A word on this clone: The antigen is unknown.

The study enrolled healthy HIV-negative adults without recent acute infections or vaccinations as donors. Authors' methods: ImmunoSEQ yielded junction-only sequences lacking quality scores, so filtering differed. Using immunoSEQ multiplex PCR, the repertoire was profiled, and TCRdb retains in-frame clones only, with some absent. V, J and clone size reflect that table, while D and trimming were determined from the DNA. The sample includes around 700,000 clones, 60% to 80% of them seen just once. CDR1 and CDR2 from the germline V gene are MDHEN and SYDVKM. The trim removed 5 bases at V and 4 bases at J, leaving 9 bases unmatched. This CDR3 is built from 16 residues.

This receptor was identified in a woman aged 25 to 45 in good health. Sequences were obtained from memory CD4+ T cells sorted from blood. Subset described: CD45RA-negative fraction. The chain employs TRBV28 and TRBJ2-2; TRBD1 matches at 8 bases. The CDR3 nucleotides read TGTGCCAGCAGTCCCCCAGGGGGCAGGTTCACCGGGGAGCTGTTTTTT. Translation gives CASSPPGGRFTGELFF.